The clone carrying this TCR beta chain was observed many times. This entry belongs to a study of T cells in Graves' hyperthyroidism and ophthalmopathy. With 3 bases removed from V and 7 bases from J, the gap between germline ends came to 7 bases. The germline V gene has CDR1 MNHEY and CDR2 SMNVEV (reference sequence). The CDR3 contains 12 residues. Regions amplified from RNA transcripts were the TCR beta CDR3 regions. During a first-round RT-PCR of the TCR CDR3, the HTBI primer set was used. One entry per CDR3 protein results from TCRdb running MiXCR on the multiplex PCR reads. The sample carries approximately 400,000 distinct CDR3 sequences, roughly 12% recorded once. Uncontrolled infections, other autoimmune diseases, pregnancy or lactation led to exclusion of patients.

The sequence came from a man aged 25 to 45 with Graves' hyperthyroidism that later progressed to Graves' ophthalmopathy. Sequenced material: blood. The chain employs TRBV27 and TRBJ2-1; D is unclear. CDR3 amino acids: CASSFSLNEQFF. In nucleotides, the CDR3 is TGTGCCAGCAGTTTTTCCCTTAATGAGCAGTTCTTC.